This record covers a single T cell receptor (beta chain). Its recognized antigen is unknown. It has no much larger one-base neighbor in the sample; base qualities were not kept. The sample belongs to a study of T cell changes during pregnancy in multiple sclerosis (dated by TCRdb to about 2019). Regarding the complete study: Changes in the T cell repertoire over the course of pregnancy were examined in this study in women with multiple sclerosis.

Receptor libraries were prepared by the immunoSEQ multiplex PCR assay. TCRdb stores this immuneACCESS table with in-frame sequences only. Part of the clones is absent; in the studies checked, under half of the shortfall reflects unresolved V genes, and no reason is known for the rest. In all, the sample holds approximately 74,000 clones, and approximately 86% of those were seen once. The top ten clonotypes cover about 3.5% of the sample. The germline V gene yields KGHSH for CDR1 and LQKENI for CDR2. The germline ends are 11 bases apart after V is trimmed by 2 bases and J by 1 base. From the cysteine through the phenylalanine, the CDR3 covers 16 amino acids. The only DNA kept is the CDR3, 48 bases in frame from the first base.

The rearrangement joined TRBV18 to TRBJ1-4; the D gene is unclear. Sequences were derived from peripheral blood, sampled before pregnancy. The sequence derives from a female donor with multiple sclerosis, enrolled in a pregnancy study. The sequenced DNA: TGTGCCAGCTCACCAGAAGGGAGTCTAACTAATGAAAAACTGTTTTTT. It specifies CASSPEGSLTNEKLFF.